Listed below are T cell receptor beta chains from one sample, sequenced in a study of cytomegalovirus exposure and HLA in healthy donors. Assay used: immunoSEQ multiplex PCR; TCRdb lists only in-frame clones, some missing. The table shows 89,000 or so clones, with about four fifths occurring only once. Sequenced sample: PBMCs. All receptors come from a woman between 18 and 30 years old in good health and CMV-seropositive. Both conserved end residues are part of each CDR3. A D gene is named only where the DNA matches it firmly. Size tells how often a clone was seen (once, few, many) or the class of an expanded clone, and some rows leave it out.

cdr3_aa: CASSLGGRAYEQYF; cdr3_nt: TGCGCCAGCAGCTTGGGGGGCAGGGCCTACGAGCAGTACTTC; clone_size: NA; j_call: TRBJ2-7; v_call: TRBV5-1; d_call: NA
cdr3_aa: CASSPITRISEAFF; cdr3_nt: TGTGCCAGCAGCCCCATCACCAGGATCTCTGAAGCTTTCTTT; clone_size: few; j_call: TRBJ1-1; v_call: TRBV7-6; d_call: NA
cdr3_aa: CASSIDRDTEAFF; cdr3_nt: TGTGCCAGTAGTATCGACAGGGACACTGAAGCTTTCTTT; clone_size: NA; j_call: TRBJ1-1; v_call: TRBV19; d_call: TRBD1
cdr3_aa: CAIGQERFEAFF; cdr3_nt: TGTGCCATCGGACAGGAACGGTTCGAAGCTTTCTTT; clone_size: NA; j_call: TRBJ1-1; v_call: TRBV10-3; d_call: TRBD1
cdr3_aa: CASSLFTGSYYEQYF; cdr3_nt: TGTGCCAGCAGCTTGTTTACGGGGTCATACTACGAGCAGTACTTC; clone_size: few; j_call: TRBJ2-7; v_call: TRBV5-5; d_call: NA
cdr3_aa: CASSSRGGTSVYEQYF; cdr3_nt: TGTGCCAGCAGCTCCCGGGGGGGGACTAGCGTATACGAGCAGTACTTC; clone_size: NA; j_call: TRBJ2-7; v_call: TRBV7-6; d_call: TRBD2
cdr3_aa: CASSLANGGLFETQYF; cdr3_nt: TGTGCTAGCAGCTTAGCGAACGGGGGACTGTTTGAGACCCAGTACTTC; clone_size: NA; j_call: TRBJ2-5; v_call: TRBV7-7; d_call: NA
cdr3_aa: CASSFSGRGTDTQYF; cdr3_nt: TGCGCCAGCAGCTTTAGCGGGAGGGGGACAGATACGCAGTATTTT; clone_size: NA; j_call: TRBJ2-3; v_call: TRBV5-1; d_call: TRBD2
cdr3_aa: CASSQGAMSTDTQYF; cdr3_nt: TGTGCCAGTAGTCAGGGGGCGATGAGCACAGATACGCAGTATTTT; clone_size: once; j_call: TRBJ2-3; v_call: TRBV19; d_call: TRBD1
cdr3_aa: CASSYSPSGSPDTQYF; cdr3_nt: TGTGCCAGCAGTTACTCCCCTAGCGGGAGCCCAGATACGCAGTATTTT; clone_size: few; j_call: TRBJ2-3; v_call: TRBV6-5; d_call: TRBD2
cdr3_aa: CASSPPGVGNTIYF; cdr3_nt: TGTGCCAGCTCACCACCAGGGGTTGGAAACACCATATATTTT; clone_size: NA; j_call: TRBJ1-3; v_call: TRBV18; d_call: NA
cdr3_aa: CASSVGENSPLHF; cdr3_nt: TGTGCCAGCAGTGTAGGGGAAAATTCACCCCTCCACTTT; clone_size: few; j_call: TRBJ1-6; v_call: TRBV6-4; d_call: NA
cdr3_aa: CASRSLTGVETQYF; cdr3_nt: TGTGCCAGTAGAAGTTTGACAGGGGTTGAGACCCAGTACTTC; clone_size: NA; j_call: TRBJ2-5; v_call: TRBV19; d_call: TRBD1
cdr3_aa: CASTLGGFPYGYTF; cdr3_nt: TGTGCCAGTACCCTGGGAGGATTCCCCTATGGCTACACCTTC; clone_size: few; j_call: TRBJ1-2; v_call: TRBV19; d_call: NA
cdr3_aa: CASSLYPGQGYSGANVLTF; cdr3_nt: TGTGCCAGCAGTTTATATCCGGGACAGGGTTACTCTGGGGCCAACGTCCTGACTTTC; clone_size: NA; j_call: TRBJ2-6; v_call: TRBV27; d_call: TRBD1
cdr3_aa: CASRERGAGNTIYF; cdr3_nt: TGTGCCAGCAGGGAAAGGGGCGCTGGAAACACCATATATTTT; clone_size: NA; j_call: TRBJ1-3; v_call: TRBV25-1; d_call: NA
cdr3_aa: CSVKFSGGNYNEQFF; cdr3_nt: TGCAGCGTCAAATTTAGCGGGGGGAACTACAATGAGCAGTTCTTC; clone_size: NA; j_call: TRBJ2-1; v_call: TRBV29-1; d_call: TRBD2
cdr3_aa: CSVGDGYEQYF; cdr3_nt: TGCAGCGTTGGAGACGGCTACGAGCAGTACTTC; clone_size: once; j_call: TRBJ2-7; v_call: TRBV29-1; d_call: NA
cdr3_aa: CASSYGPGLAGTLAKNIQYF; cdr3_nt: TGCGCCAGCAGTTACGGGCCGGGACTAGCGGGGACTCTAGCCAAAAACATTCAGTACTTC; clone_size: NA; j_call: TRBJ2-4; v_call: TRBV5-1; d_call: TRBD2
cdr3_aa: CARSGTGGSEQYF; cdr3_nt: TGTGCCAGATCCGGGACGGGAGGAAGCGAGCAGTACTTC; clone_size: NA; j_call: TRBJ2-7; v_call: TRBV2; d_call: TRBD2
cdr3_aa: CASSQAPRGGAGYGYTF; cdr3_nt: TGCGCCAGCAGCCAGGCACCCCGAGGGGGCGCGGGCTATGGCTACACCTTC; clone_size: NA; j_call: TRBJ1-2; v_call: TRBV4-1; d_call: TRBD1
cdr3_aa: CASSVVQGSSTEAFF; cdr3_nt: TGTGCCAGCAGCGTAGTACAGGGTTCGTCCACTGAAGCTTTCTTT; clone_size: NA; j_call: TRBJ1-1; v_call: TRBV9; d_call: NA
cdr3_aa: CASSFLVRGPGNYGYTF; cdr3_nt: TGTGCCAGCAGCTTTTTGGTCAGGGGGCCTGGGAACTATGGCTACACCTTC; clone_size: NA; j_call: TRBJ1-2; v_call: TRBV7-2; d_call: TRBD1
cdr3_aa: CASSTGTANEKLFF; cdr3_nt: TGTGCCAGCAGTACCGGGACAGCAAATGAAAAACTGTTTTTT; clone_size: few; j_call: TRBJ1-4; v_call: TRBV7-9; d_call: TRBD1
cdr3_aa: CASTPRVLAGELFF; cdr3_nt: TGTGCCAGCACTCCCCGGGTCCTGGCCGGGGAGCTGTTTTTT; clone_size: NA; j_call: TRBJ2-2; v_call: TRBV2; d_call: NA
cdr3_aa: CASSPVNRMTPAYNEQFF; cdr3_nt: TGTGCCAGCTCACCGGTGAATAGAATGACTCCGGCCTACAATGAGCAGTTCTTC; clone_size: NA; j_call: TRBJ2-1; v_call: TRBV18; d_call: NA
cdr3_aa: CASRSRAGVGYNEQFF; cdr3_nt: TGTGCCAGCAGATCCAGAGCGGGAGTAGGTTACAATGAGCAGTTCTTC; clone_size: once; j_call: TRBJ2-1; v_call: TRBV2; d_call: TRBD2
cdr3_aa: CASSESDQGGTDTQYF; cdr3_nt: TGTGCCAGCAGTGAATCGGACCAAGGCGGGACAGATACGCAGTATTTT; clone_size: NA; j_call: TRBJ2-3; v_call: TRBV25-1; d_call: NA
cdr3_aa: CATRGGGRSYEQYF; cdr3_nt: TGTGCCACCCGGGGCGGAGGGCGCTCCTACGAGCAGTACTTC; clone_size: NA; j_call: TRBJ2-7; v_call: TRBV28; d_call: NA
cdr3_aa: CASRNLVNAFF; cdr3_nt: TGTGCCAGCAGGAACTTAGTGAACGCTTTCTTT; clone_size: NA; j_call: TRBJ1-1; v_call: TRBV28; d_call: NA
cdr3_aa: CASSRQTSYEQYF; cdr3_nt: TGCGCCAGCAGCCGCCAGACATCTTACGAGCAGTACTTC; clone_size: few; j_call: TRBJ2-7; v_call: TRBV4-1; d_call: NA
cdr3_aa: CSVGGGREKNNEQFF; cdr3_nt: TGCAGCGTTGGAGGCGGGCGGGAAAAGAACAATGAGCAGTTCTTC; clone_size: NA; j_call: TRBJ2-1; v_call: TRBV29-1; d_call: NA
cdr3_aa: CASSDIGQGLSEKLFF; cdr3_nt: TGCGCCAGCAGTGATATAGGACAGGGGTTATCCGAAAAACTGTTTTTT; clone_size: NA; j_call: TRBJ1-4; v_call: TRBV10-1; d_call: TRBD1
cdr3_aa: CASSLSFGGNTEAFF; cdr3_nt: TGTGCCAGCAGTTTATCATTCGGGGGGAACACTGAAGCTTTCTTT; clone_size: NA; j_call: TRBJ1-1; v_call: TRBV27; d_call: NA
cdr3_aa: CASRTQGANSPLHF; cdr3_nt: TGTGCCAGCAGGACCCAGGGGGCTAATTCACCCCTCCACTTT; clone_size: NA; j_call: TRBJ1-6; v_call: TRBV7-2; d_call: TRBD1
cdr3_aa: CASTVAEQASPLHF; cdr3_nt: TGTGCCAGCACCGTGGCCGAGCAGGCTTCACCCCTCCACTTT; clone_size: NA; j_call: TRBJ1-6; v_call: TRBV7-9; d_call: NA
cdr3_aa: CAISDGTKGHTDTQYF; cdr3_nt: TGTGCCATCAGTGACGGGACTAAAGGACACACAGATACGCAGTATTTT; clone_size: few; j_call: TRBJ2-3; v_call: TRBV10-3; d_call: TRBD2
cdr3_aa: CATAPGGYGGGYTF; cdr3_nt: TGTGCCACGGCACCCGGGGGATATGGAGGTGGCTACACCTTC; clone_size: few; j_call: TRBJ1-2; v_call: TRBV6-1; d_call: NA
cdr3_aa: CASSEFQEVNEQYF; cdr3_nt: TGTGCCAGCAGTGAGTTCCAGGAGGTCAACGAGCAGTACTTC; clone_size: NA; j_call: TRBJ2-7; v_call: TRBV6-1; d_call: NA
cdr3_aa: CAWSGGTRNEQFF; cdr3_nt: TGTGCCTGGAGCGGCGGGACGAGAAATGAGCAGTTCTTC; clone_size: NA; j_call: TRBJ2-1; v_call: TRBV30; d_call: NA
cdr3_aa: CASSYSQGEAFF; cdr3_nt: TGTGCCAGCAGTTACTCGCAGGGGGAGGCTTTCTTT; clone_size: NA; j_call: TRBJ1-1; v_call: TRBV6-5; d_call: TRBD1